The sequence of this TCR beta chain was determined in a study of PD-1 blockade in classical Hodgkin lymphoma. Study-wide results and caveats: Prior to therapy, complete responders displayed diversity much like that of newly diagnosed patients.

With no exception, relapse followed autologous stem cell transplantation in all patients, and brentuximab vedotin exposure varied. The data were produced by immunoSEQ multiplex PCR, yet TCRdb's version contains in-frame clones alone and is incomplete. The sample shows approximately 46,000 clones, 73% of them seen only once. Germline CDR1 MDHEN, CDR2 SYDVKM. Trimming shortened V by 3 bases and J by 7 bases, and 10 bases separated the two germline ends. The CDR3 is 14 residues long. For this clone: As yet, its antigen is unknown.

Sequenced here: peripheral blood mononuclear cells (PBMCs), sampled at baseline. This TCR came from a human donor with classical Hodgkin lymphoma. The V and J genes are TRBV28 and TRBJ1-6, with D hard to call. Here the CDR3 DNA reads TGTGCCAGCAGTTTGCACAGAGGAAATTCACCCCTCCACTTT. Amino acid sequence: CASSLHRGNSPLHF.